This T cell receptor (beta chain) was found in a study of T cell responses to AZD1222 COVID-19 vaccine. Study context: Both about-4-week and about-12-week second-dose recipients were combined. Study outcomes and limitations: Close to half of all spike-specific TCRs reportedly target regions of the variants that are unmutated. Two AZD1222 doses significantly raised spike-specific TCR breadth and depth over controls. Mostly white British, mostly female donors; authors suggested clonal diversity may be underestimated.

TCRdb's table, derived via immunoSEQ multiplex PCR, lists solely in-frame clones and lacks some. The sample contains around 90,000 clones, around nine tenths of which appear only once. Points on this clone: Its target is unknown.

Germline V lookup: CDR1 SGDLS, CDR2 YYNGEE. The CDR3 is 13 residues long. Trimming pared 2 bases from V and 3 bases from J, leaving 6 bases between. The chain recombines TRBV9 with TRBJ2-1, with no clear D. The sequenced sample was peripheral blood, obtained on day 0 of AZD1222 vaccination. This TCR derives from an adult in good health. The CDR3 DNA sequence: TGTGCCAGCAGCGTGGGTGACTACAATGAGCAGTTCTTC. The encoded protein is CASSVGDYNEQFF.